The clone carrying this TCR beta chain has a count of ten or more. The record originates from a study of blood T cell repertoires in COVID-19. Study background: Specimens from acute and convalescent COVID-19 originated in the United States, Italy and Spain. T cells, B-cell-depleted T cells, or PBMCs provided the cDNA or gDNA that served as material.

Authors' methods: Amplification with reference gene primers provided the estimates of nucleated cell counts. The assay was immunoSEQ multiplex PCR, and TCRdb's table has in-frame clones only and misses some. That table is the source of V, J and clone size, and D and trimming were worked out from the DNA. The sample gives 95,000 to 120,000 clones, over 65% of which show up once; less than 2% is in the top ten. Germline V gene data show CDR1 as LNHDA and CDR2 as SQIVND (reference sequence). V was shortened by 4 bases and J by 6 bases, with 20 bases between the two germline ends. The CDR3 is 16 amino acids.

The V gene is TRBV19, the J gene TRBJ2-3; TRBD2 might be the D (7 bases). The sequenced sample consisted of peripheral blood. The source is a middle-aged woman with acute or convalescent COVID-19. CDR3 residues: CASSTSGGLIGDTQYF. The CDR3 coding sequence is TGTGCCAGTAGTACCTCGGGGGGCCTCATTGGGGATACGCAGTATTTT.